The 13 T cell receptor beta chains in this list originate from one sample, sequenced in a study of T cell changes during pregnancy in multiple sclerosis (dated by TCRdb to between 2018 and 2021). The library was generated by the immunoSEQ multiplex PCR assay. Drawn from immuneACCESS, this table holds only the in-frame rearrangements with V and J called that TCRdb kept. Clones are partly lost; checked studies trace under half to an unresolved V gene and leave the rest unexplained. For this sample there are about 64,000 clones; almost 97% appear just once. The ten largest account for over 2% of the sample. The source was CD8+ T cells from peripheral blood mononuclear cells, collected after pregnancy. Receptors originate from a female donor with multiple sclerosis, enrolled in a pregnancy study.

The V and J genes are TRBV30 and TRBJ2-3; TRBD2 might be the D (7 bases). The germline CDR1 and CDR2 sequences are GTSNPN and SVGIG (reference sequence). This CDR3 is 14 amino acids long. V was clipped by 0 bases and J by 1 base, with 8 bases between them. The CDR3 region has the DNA TGTGCCTGGAGTGTAGGGGGGGGCACAGATACGCAGTATTTT. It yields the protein CAWSVGGGTDTQYF.

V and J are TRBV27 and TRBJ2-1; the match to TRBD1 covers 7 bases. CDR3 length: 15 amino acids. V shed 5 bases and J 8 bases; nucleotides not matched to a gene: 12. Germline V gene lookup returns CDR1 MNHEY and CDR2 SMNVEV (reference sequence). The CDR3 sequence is CASSMTGMGGDEQFF. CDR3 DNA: TGTGCCAGCAGTATGACAGGGATGGGTGGTGATGAGCAGTTCTTC.

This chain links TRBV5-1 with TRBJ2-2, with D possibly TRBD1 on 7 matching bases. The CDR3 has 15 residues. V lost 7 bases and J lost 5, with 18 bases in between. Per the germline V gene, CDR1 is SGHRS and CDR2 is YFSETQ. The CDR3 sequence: CASCGTDLWTGELFF. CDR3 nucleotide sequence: TGCGCCAGCTGCGGGACAGACTTATGGACCGGGGAGCTGTTTTTT.

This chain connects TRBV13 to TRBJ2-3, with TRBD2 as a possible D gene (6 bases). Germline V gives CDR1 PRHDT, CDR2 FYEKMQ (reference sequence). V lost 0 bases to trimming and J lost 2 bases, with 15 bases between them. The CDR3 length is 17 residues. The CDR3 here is CASSLGGTSEYTDTQYF. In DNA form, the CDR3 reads TGTGCCAGCAGCTTAGGTGGGACTTCCGAGTACACAGATACGCAGTATTTT. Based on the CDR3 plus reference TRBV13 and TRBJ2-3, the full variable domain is AAGVIQSPRHLIKEKRETATLKCYPIPRHDTVYWYQQGPGQDPQFLISFYEKMQSDKGSIPDRFSAQQFSDYHSELNMSSLELGDSALYFCASSLGGTSEYTDTQYFGPGTRLTVL.

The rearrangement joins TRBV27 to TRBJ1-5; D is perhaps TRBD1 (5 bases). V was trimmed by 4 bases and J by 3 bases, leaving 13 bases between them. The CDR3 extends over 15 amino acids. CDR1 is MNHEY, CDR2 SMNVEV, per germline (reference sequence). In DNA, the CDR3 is TGTGCCAGCAGTTGGTCTGGGGGGAACAATCAGCCCCAGCATTTT. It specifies CASSWSGGNNQPQHF.

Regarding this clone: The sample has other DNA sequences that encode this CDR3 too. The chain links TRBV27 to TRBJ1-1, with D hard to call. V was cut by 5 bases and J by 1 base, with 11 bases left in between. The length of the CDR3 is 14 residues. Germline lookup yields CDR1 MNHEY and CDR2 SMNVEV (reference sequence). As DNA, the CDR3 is TGTGCCAGCAGTCTCTCCACGGGGAACACTGAAGCTTTCTTT. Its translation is CASSLSTGNTEAFF.

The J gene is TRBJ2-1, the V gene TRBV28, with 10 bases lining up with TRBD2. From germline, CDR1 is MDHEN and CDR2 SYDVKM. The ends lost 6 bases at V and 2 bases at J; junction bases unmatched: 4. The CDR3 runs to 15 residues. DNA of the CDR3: TGTGCCAGCAGGCTGACTAGCGGGCCCTACAATGAGCAGTTCTTC. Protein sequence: CASRLTSGPYNEQFF.

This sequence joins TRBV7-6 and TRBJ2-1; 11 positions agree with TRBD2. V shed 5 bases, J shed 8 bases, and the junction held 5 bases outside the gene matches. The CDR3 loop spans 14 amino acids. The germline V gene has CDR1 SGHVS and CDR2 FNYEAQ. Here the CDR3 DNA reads TGTGCCAGCAGCCCGGGACTAGCGGCAGATGAGCAGTTCTTC. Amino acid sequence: CASSPGLAADEQFF.

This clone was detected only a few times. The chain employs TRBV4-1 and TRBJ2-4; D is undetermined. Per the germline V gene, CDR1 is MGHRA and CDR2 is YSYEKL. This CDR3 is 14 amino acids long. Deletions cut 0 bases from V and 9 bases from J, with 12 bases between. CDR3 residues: CASSQDPVRGIQYF. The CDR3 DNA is TGCGCCAGCAGCCAAGATCCGGTTCGAGGCATTCAGTACTTC.

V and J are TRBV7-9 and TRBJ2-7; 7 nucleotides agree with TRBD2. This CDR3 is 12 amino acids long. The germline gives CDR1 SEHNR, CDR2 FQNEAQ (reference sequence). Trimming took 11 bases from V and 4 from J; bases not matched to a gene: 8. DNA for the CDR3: TGTGCCGGCGGCGCTAGCGGTTACGAGCAGTACTTC. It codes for CAGGASGYEQYF.

CDR3 amino acids: CASSLAGRGGGSPDTQYF. DNA for the CDR3: TGTGCCAGCAGTTTAGCAGGGCGGGGGGGAGGGTCCCCAGATACGCAGTATTTT. This chain uses TRBV27 with TRBJ2-3; 9 nucleotides agree with TRBD2. The CDR3 contains 18 residues. Germline V gene lookup returns CDR1 MNHEY and CDR2 SMNVEV (reference sequence). J gave up 4 bases and V 2 bases, and 13 bases lay outside the gene matches.

This chain's CDR3 is CASSEVGRTGELFF. The CDR3 DNA sequence: TGTGCCAGCAGTGAAGTGGGGCGAACCGGGGAGCTGTTTTTT. The V call is TRBV6-1, the J call TRBJ2-2, with TRBD1 as a possible D gene (5 bases). Germline V gives CDR1 MNHNS, CDR2 SASEGT. V was cut by 1 base and J by 5 bases, with 8 bases left in between. CDR3 length: 14 amino acids.

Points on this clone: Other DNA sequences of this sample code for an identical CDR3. This CDR3 is CASSLGLAGSYNEQFF. CDR3 nucleotide sequence: TGCGCCAGCAGCTTGGGGCTAGCGGGGAGCTACAATGAGCAGTTCTTC. This chain uses TRBV5-1 with TRBJ2-1, with 9 bases identical to TRBD2. In germline, CDR1 is SGHRS, CDR2 YFSETQ. With 0 bases clipped from V and 3 bases from J, the junction kept 4 bases outside the gene matches. The CDR3 is made up of 16 amino acids.